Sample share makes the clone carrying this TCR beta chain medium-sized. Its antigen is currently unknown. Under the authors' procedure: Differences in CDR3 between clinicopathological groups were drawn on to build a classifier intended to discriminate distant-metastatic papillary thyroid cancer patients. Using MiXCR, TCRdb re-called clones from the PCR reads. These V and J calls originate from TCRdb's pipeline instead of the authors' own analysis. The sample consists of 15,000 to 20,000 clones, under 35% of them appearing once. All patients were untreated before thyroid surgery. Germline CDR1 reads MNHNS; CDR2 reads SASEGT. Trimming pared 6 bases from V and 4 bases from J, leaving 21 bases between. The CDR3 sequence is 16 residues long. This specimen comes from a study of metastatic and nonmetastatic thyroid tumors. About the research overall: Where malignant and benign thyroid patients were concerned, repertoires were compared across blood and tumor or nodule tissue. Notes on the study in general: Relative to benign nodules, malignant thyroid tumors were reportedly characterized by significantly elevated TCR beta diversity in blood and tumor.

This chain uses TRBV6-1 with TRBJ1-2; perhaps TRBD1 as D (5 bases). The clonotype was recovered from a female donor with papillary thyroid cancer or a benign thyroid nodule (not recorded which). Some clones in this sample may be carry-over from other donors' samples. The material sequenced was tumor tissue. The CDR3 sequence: CASSFAGEGPRYGYTF. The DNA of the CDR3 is TGTGCCAGCAGCTTCGCCGGGGAGGGGCCCCGCTATGGCTACACCTTC.